What follows are 23 T cell receptor beta chains derived from one specimen sequenced in a study of shared clonotypes between healthy human individuals (dated by TCRdb to 2018 to 2020). The protocol used for the library was the immunoSEQ multiplex PCR assay. TCRdb took this table from immuneACCESS and kept in-frame rearrangements with V and J called. Such tables lack part of the clones; where checked against another copy, unresolved V genes explain under half of the gap, and the rest is unexplained. The sample table contains some 660,000 clones; only one count was recorded for less than 80% of them. Roughly 1.9% of the sample comes from the top ten. Sequenced: memory CD4+ T cells sorted from blood. The meaning of the sample's cell subset or site label: CD45RA-negative fraction. All receptors derive from a woman in her twenties or thirties in good health.

The DNA of the CDR3 is TGTGCCAGCAGTGAAGCTAAATTAGGGAGGTGGGCCTCTGGAAACACCATATATTTT. Its protein product is CASSEAKLGRWASGNTIYF. This chain uses TRBV6-1 with TRBJ1-3, with unresolved D. V dropped 0 bases and J dropped 0 bases, with 18 bases sitting between them. CDR1 is MNHNS and CDR2 is SASEGT in the germline V gene. CDR3 length: 19 amino acids.

In its sample, this clone was seen a few times. CDR3 region: CASSIRANTIYF. Written as DNA, the CDR3 is TGTGCCAGCAGCATCAGGGCGAACACCATATATTTT. V gene TRBV2 combines with J gene TRBJ1-3; D perhaps matches TRBD1 (5 bases). This CDR3 comprises 12 residues. Looked up from germline, CDR1 is SNHLY and CDR2 is FYNNEI. V lost 6 bases and J 7 bases, leaving 10 bases between the germline ends.

This clone was seen a single time. The chain joins TRBV5-1 to TRBJ2-2; D is possibly TRBD1 (6 bases). In germline, CDR1 is SGHRS, CDR2 YFSETQ. Trimming removed 4 bases from V and 6 bases from J, with 22 bases in between. The CDR3 has 17 residues. The CDR3 coding sequence is TGCGCCAGCAGCGTTCCTCGGGACACACTAACACCCGGGGAGCTGTTTTTT. This gives the protein CASSVPRDTLTPGELFF.

This sequence joins TRBV6-5 and TRBJ2-5; D is unresolved. Gene TRBJ2-7 matches the end of the DNA better, so the J call may be wrong. Per the germline V gene, CDR1 is MNHEY and CDR2 is SVGAGI. CDR3 length: 15 amino acids. Here the CDR3 DNA reads TGTGCCAGCAGTTACTCACCATCGGAACGCTACGAGCAGTACTTC. Translating gives CASSYSPSERYEQYF.

This clone occurred a few times. The rearrangement uses TRBV5-1 and TRBJ2-3; 7 bases fit TRBD1. Germline loops: CDR1 SGHRS, CDR2 YFSETQ. This CDR3 has 15 residues. J lost 4 bases, V lost 4 bases, and 9 bases had no gene match. CDR3 residues: CASSNRQGGADTQYF. DNA of the CDR3: TGCGCCAGCAGCAACCGACAGGGTGGGGCAGATACGCAGTATTTT.

The V call is TRBV11-2, the J call TRBJ2-7; 11 bases agree with TRBD2. After removal of 1 base from V and 1 base from J, the junction contained 6 bases not matched to a gene. The CDR3 has 17 amino acids. Germline CDR1 SGHAT, CDR2 FQNNGV. The CDR3 loop reads CASSLVTSGSSSYEQYF. In DNA form, the CDR3 reads TGTGCCAGCAGCTTAGTCACTAGCGGGAGTTCGTCCTACGAGCAGTACTTC.

The chain joins TRBV7-2 to TRBJ2-2; 12 bases are shared with TRBD2. This CDR3 spans 16 amino acids. From germline, CDR1 is SGHTA and CDR2 FQGNSA. V shed 5 bases, J shed 1 base, and the junction held 2 bases outside the gene matches. The CDR3 here is CASSALAGGNTGELFF. The CDR3 nucleotides read TGTGCCAGCAGCGCACTAGCGGGAGGGAACACCGGGGAGCTGTTTTTT.

V gene TRBV28 combines with J gene TRBJ1-5; weak D call: TRBD1 (6 bases). The germline V gene encodes CDR1 MDHEN and CDR2 SYDVKM. This CDR3 spans 16 amino acids. Trimming took 7 bases from V and 2 from J, leaving 18 bases between them. The CDR3 nucleotides are TGTGCCAGCAATAAGGGGGTCAGTTCTGGCAATCAGCCCCAGCATTTT. Translated, it gives CASNKGVSSGNQPQHF.

The chain employs TRBV5-1 and TRBJ2-7; the D gene is possibly TRBD2 (5 bases). The CDR3 has 15 amino acids. Germline V lookup: CDR1 SGHRS, CDR2 YFSETQ. V was clipped by 4 bases and J by 5 bases, with 19 bases between them. The CDR3 sequence: CASSPFDLSGNEQYF. Here the CDR3 DNA reads TGCGCCAGCAGCCCATTTGATTTAAGCGGAAACGAGCAGTACTTC.

This chain uses TRBV25-1 with TRBJ2-7; D gene unclear. The CDR3 has 15 amino acids. Trimming shortened V by 2 bases and J by 6 bases, and 17 bases separated the two germline ends. Germline CDR1 is MGHDK and CDR2 is SYGVNS. The CDR3 DNA is TGTGCCAGCAGTGAAAGTCAGGCAGCTCCCTCCGAGCAGTACTTC. Residues: CASSESQAAPSEQYF.

The chain links TRBV7-9 to TRBJ1-5, with D possibly matching TRBD1 (6 bases). V was pared by 4 bases and J by 9 bases, with 16 bases between. CDR1 SEHNR and CDR2 FQNEAQ come from the germline V gene (reference sequence). CDR3 length equals 14 residues. The CDR3 here is CASSSNRALWPQHF. The DNA for the CDR3 is TGTGCCAGCAGCTCGAACAGGGCTTTGTGGCCCCAGCATTTT.

The chain uses TRBV10-2 and TRBJ2-2, with D possibly being TRBD1 (5 bases). Germline V gives CDR1 WSHSY, CDR2 SAAADI. The CDR3 contains 15 residues. V shed 6 bases and J shed 1 base, with 12 bases lying between them. The CDR3 is CASSPTDRNTGELFF. The CDR3 region has the DNA TGCGCCAGCAGCCCCACCGACAGGAACACCGGGGAGCTGTTTTTT.

This clone was detected a few times. The rearrangement links TRBV19 to TRBJ1-5; the D is unclear. This CDR3 region has 15 residues. The V gene's germline CDR1 is LNHDA and CDR2 SQIVND (reference sequence). Deletions cut 2 bases from V and 1 base from J, with 9 bases between. The CDR3 reads CASSITRASNQPQHF. For the CDR3, the DNA is TGTGCCAGTAGTATAACAAGGGCAAGCAATCAGCCCCAGCATTTT.

This clone was seen ten or more times. Written as DNA, the CDR3 is TGTGCCACAGGACTAGCGGGAAGCTACGAGCAGTACTTC. This translates into CATGLAGSYEQYF. V gene TRBV6-7 combines with J gene TRBJ2-7; TRBD2 matches 12 bases. TRBV6-7 is an ORF, and what it does is uncertain. The ends lost 10 bases at V and 3 bases at J; junction bases unmatched: 4. This CDR3 is 13 amino acids long.

In this sample, this clone turned up once. The chain carries TRBV2 and TRBJ1-5; D possibly corresponds to TRBD1 (5 bases). The CDR3 extends over 16 amino acids. Germline V gene data show CDR1 as SNHLY and CDR2 as FYNNEI. V lost 6 bases, J lost 5 bases, and 20 bases lay in between. Here the CDR3 reads CASRRDLGGPYQPQHF. The CDR3 DNA is TGTGCCAGCAGACGCGATCTCGGGGGTCCCTATCAGCCCCAGCATTTT.

V is TRBV11-2 and J is TRBJ2-1, with D perhaps matching TRBD2 (6 bases). Germline values: CDR1 SGHAT, CDR2 FQNNGV. The CDR3 spans 15 residues. The V gene lost 1 base and the J gene lost 7 bases, with 14 bases spanning the gap. Here the CDR3 DNA reads TGTGCCAGCAGCTTAGTCGCGGGAATTAGTAATGAGCAGTTCTTC. Translating gives CASSLVAGISNEQFF.

Concerning this clone itself: This CDR3 is also generated by other DNA sequences in the sample. V usage is TRBV29-1 and J usage is TRBJ1-5, with D possibly matching TRBD1 (6 bases). CDR3 size: 13 residues. The germline V gene has CDR1 SQVTM and CDR2 ANQGSEA. V was clipped by 4 bases and J by 1 base, with 8 bases between them. In DNA form, the CDR3 reads TGCAGCGTTGGCAGGGGAAGCAATCAGCCCCAGCATTTT. Translating it yields CSVGRGSNQPQHF.

This rearrangement joins TRBV5-6 to TRBJ2-3; the D gene is possibly TRBD2 (6 bases). CDR1 is SGHDT, CDR2 YYEEEE, per germline. Between the trimmed V and J ends, which lost 4 bases and 4 bases, there was a span of 10 bases. The CDR3 runs 13 residues. Here the CDR3 DNA reads TGTGCCAGCAGCCCTCGACTAGCAGATACGCAGTATTTT. Protein product: CASSPRLADTQYF.

The V and J genes are TRBV6-5 and TRBJ1-1, with D perhaps TRBD1 (5 bases). V lost 6 bases, J lost 1 base, and 15 bases lay in between. This CDR3 contains 15 residues. Looked up from germline, CDR1 is MNHEY and CDR2 is SVGAGI. CDR3 nucleotide sequence: TGTGCCAGCAGGTTTGACAGACAGAGGAACACTGAAGCTTTCTTT. This translates into CASRFDRQRNTEAFF.

This sequence joins TRBV27 and TRBJ2-7; weak D call: TRBD1 (5 bases). The CDR3 loop spans 12 amino acids. Germline V gene lookup returns CDR1 MNHEY and CDR2 SMNVEV (reference sequence). V lost 7 bases, J lost 4 bases, and 11 bases lay in between. Here the CDR3 DNA reads TGTGCCAGCATCTCCCACAGGTACGAGCAGTACTTC. It yields the protein CASISHRYEQYF.

The chain uses TRBV6-6 and TRBJ1-2, with 8 nucleotides matching TRBD1. The length of the CDR3 is 14 residues. V was clipped by 4 bases and J by 5 bases; unmatched bases: 6. Germline V gives CDR1 MNHNY, CDR2 SVGAGI (reference sequence). Here the CDR3 reads CASSSDREGYGYTF. In DNA form, the CDR3 reads TGTGCCAGCAGTTCGGACAGGGAGGGGTATGGCTACACCTTC.

The chain joins TRBV11-2 to TRBJ2-2; 7 bases are a match to TRBD1. The CDR3 spans 14 residues. Germline CDR1 is SGHAT and CDR2 is FQNNGV. V shed 5 bases, J shed 6 bases, and the junction held 6 bases outside the gene matches. CDR3 sequence: CASSTDRVAGELFF. CDR3 bases: TGTGCCAGCAGCACAGACAGGGTGGCCGGGGAGCTGTTTTTT.

Comment on this clone: The sample has other DNA sequences that encode this CDR3 too. The chain joins TRBV20-1 to TRBJ1-2; D call uncertain. The CDR3 totals 10 residues. The V gene's germline CDR1 is DFQATT and CDR2 SNEGSKA (reference sequence). V shed 6 bases and J shed 6 bases, with 8 bases lying between them. DNA of the CDR3: TGCAGTGCGGGAAGGGATGGCTACACCTTC. Translated: CSAGRDGYTF.